The 12 T cell receptor beta chains below were found in one sample sequenced in a study of cytomegalovirus exposure and HLA in healthy donors. Primers: 60 Vbeta forward and 13 Jbeta reverse. Assay used: immunoSEQ multiplex PCR; TCRdb lists only in-frame clones, some missing. Among 90,000 to 130,000 clones, about 70% were seen once, and the ten largest hold 0.87%. The sequencing input was PBMCs. The source is a woman aged 25 to 45 in good health and CMV-seronegative.

In its sample, this clone was seen a few times. V and J are TRBV6-6 and TRBJ1-1; 12 bases map to TRBD1. Germline V lookup: CDR1 MNHNY, CDR2 SVGAGI (reference sequence). The CDR3 runs 15 residues. Trimming cost V 10 bases and J 5 bases; bases outside gene matches: 11. DNA of the CDR3: TGTGCCACCTACCCGGGACAGGGGGCAGGGACTGAAGCTTTCTTT. Protein sequence: CATYPGQGAGTEAFF.

The rearrangement uses TRBV9 and TRBJ1-1; no firm D call. Per the germline V gene, CDR1 is SGDLS and CDR2 is YYNGEE. Trimming removed 3 bases from V and 2 bases from J, with 11 bases in between. This CDR3 is 14 amino acids long. The CDR3 DNA sequence: TGTGCCAGCAGCGGGGGAGGACGAAACACTGAAGCTTTCTTT. Its translation is CASSGGGRNTEAFF.

The chain's CDR3 is CASSSQGYGYTF. The CDR3 region has the DNA TGTGCCAGCAGCTCCCAGGGATATGGCTACACCTTC. The chain couples TRBV7-2 to TRBJ1-2; a weak D match, TRBD1 (5 bases). Trimming removed 4 bases from V and 5 bases from J, with 8 bases in between. Germline CDR1 is SGHTA and CDR2 is FQGNSA. CDR3 size: 12 residues. Full variable domain (outside the CDR3, taken from reference TRBV7-2 and TRBJ1-2): GAGVSQSPSNKVTEKGKDVELRCDPISGHTALYWYRQSLGQGLEFLIYFQGNSAPDKSGLPSDRFSAERTGGSVSTLTIQRTQQEDSAVYLCASSSQGYGYTFGSGTRLTVV.

This chain connects TRBV4-3 to TRBJ1-2; unclear D gene. CDR3 length: 13 residues. The V gene's germline CDR1 is LGHNA and CDR2 YSLEER. V was pared by 4 bases and J by 7 bases, with 13 bases between. The CDR3 DNA reads as TGCGCCAGCAGCCGAGATTTTGGCCGTGGCTACACCTTC. Residues: CASSRDFGRGYTF.

CDR3 loop: CASSLSTGNNEQFF. The CDR3 nucleotides are TGTGCCAGCAGCTTATCGACAGGGAACAATGAGCAGTTCTTC. V and J are TRBV7-2 and TRBJ2-1, with 7 bases that match TRBD1. Germline assignment: CDR1 SGHTA and CDR2 FQGNSA. The V segment lost 2 bases and the J segment 5 bases; nucleotides outside the gene matches: 3. The CDR3 totals 14 residues.

The chain uses TRBV5-1 and TRBJ1-1; D might be TRBD1 (6 bases). Looked up from germline, CDR1 is SGHRS and CDR2 is YFSETQ. V was cut by 4 bases and J by 7 bases, with 11 bases left in between. CDR3 length equals 12 residues. CDR3 in amino acids: CASSPRGSEAFF. DNA of the CDR3: TGCGCCAGCAGCCCGAGGGGGAGTGAAGCTTTCTTT.

This clone came up a few times. V is TRBV7-9 and J is TRBJ1-1, with 9 bases lining up with TRBD1. Per germline, CDR1 SEHNR and CDR2 FQNEAQ (reference sequence). The J segment lost 4 bases and the V segment lost 1 base, leaving 4 bases of the junction unmatched. The CDR3 is made up of 15 amino acids. CDR3 DNA: TGTGCCAGCAGCTTAGGGACAGGGGTACTCACTGAAGCTTTCTTT. Encoded protein: CASSLGTGVLTEAFF.

The chain couples TRBV4-1 to TRBJ1-5; D is unclear. V was shortened by 0 bases and J by 4 bases, with 10 bases between the two germline ends. CDR1 is MGHRA, CDR2 YSYEKL, per germline. This CDR3 is built from 15 residues. Here the CDR3 DNA reads TGCGCCAGCAGCCAAGATCCCACGGGGAATCAGCCCCAGCATTTT. This translates into CASSQDPTGNQPQHF.

The chain is built from TRBV4-2 and TRBJ2-6; the D is unclear. The CDR3 loop spans 16 amino acids. Trimming left V 4 bases short and J 0 bases short, with 10 bases between. Germline V gives CDR1 LGHNA, CDR2 YNFKEQ. CDR3 amino acids: CASSLAAVSGANVLTF. The CDR3 bases are TGTGCCAGCAGCCTGGCGGCAGTCTCTGGGGCCAACGTCCTGACTTTC.

This sequence joins TRBV5-1 and TRBJ1-4; D might be TRBD1 (6 bases). Trimming stripped 4 bases from V and 6 bases from J, with 19 bases between. The CDR3 is 16 residues long. CDR1 is SGHRS and CDR2 is YFSETQ in the germline V gene. In DNA form, the CDR3 reads TGCGCCAGCAGCCCACCCATTGGGACATACTATGAAAAACTGTTTTTT. It translates to CASSPPIGTYYEKLFF.

V gene TRBV27 combines with J gene TRBJ1-4, with D possibly TRBD1 on 5 matching bases. V lost 7 bases and J 8 bases, leaving 17 bases between the germline ends. Germline assignment: CDR1 MNHEY and CDR2 SMNVEV (reference sequence). CDR3 length: 14 residues. CDR3 DNA: TGTGCCAGCACCATCACGGTAGGGGAAGAAAAACTGTTTTTT. Translated, it gives CASTITVGEEKLFF.

V and J are TRBV27 and TRBJ1-5, with D possibly being TRBD1 (5 bases). Per the germline V gene, CDR1 is MNHEY and CDR2 is SMNVEV (reference sequence). This CDR3 is built from 14 residues. The V end lost 1 base, the J end lost 3 bases, and 7 bases lay between the germline ends. CDR3 residues: CASSLLGLNQPQHF. Here the CDR3 DNA reads TGTGCCAGCAGTTTATTGGGACTCAATCAGCCCCAGCATTTT.